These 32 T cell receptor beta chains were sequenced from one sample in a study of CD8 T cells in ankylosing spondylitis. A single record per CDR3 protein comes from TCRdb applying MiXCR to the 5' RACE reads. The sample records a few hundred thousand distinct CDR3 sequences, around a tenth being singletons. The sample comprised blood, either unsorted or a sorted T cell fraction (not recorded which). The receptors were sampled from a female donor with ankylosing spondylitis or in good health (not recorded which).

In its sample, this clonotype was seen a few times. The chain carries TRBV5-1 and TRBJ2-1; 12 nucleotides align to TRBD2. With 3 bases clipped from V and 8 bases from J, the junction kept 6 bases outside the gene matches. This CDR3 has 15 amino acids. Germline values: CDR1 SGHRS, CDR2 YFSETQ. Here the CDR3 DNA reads TGCGCCAGCAGCTGGACTAGCGGGGAGTTCGATGAGCAGTTCTTC. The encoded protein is CASSWTSGEFDEQFF.

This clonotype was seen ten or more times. CDR3: CASSLEVTATYEKLFF. For the CDR3, the DNA is TGTGCCAGCAGCTTAGAGGTGACGGCAACGTATGAAAAACTGTTTTTT. The J gene is TRBJ1-4, the V gene TRBV7-2; D ambiguous. Germline CDR1 is SGHTA and CDR2 is FQGNSA. The V end lost 1 base, the J end lost 6 bases, and 15 bases lay between the germline ends. The CDR3 covers 16 residues.

The CDR3 region is CASSQESSGPYNEQFF. CDR3 coding DNA: TGCGCCAGCAGCCAAGAGAGTAGCGGACCTTACAATGAGCAGTTCTTC. The genes are TRBV4-3 and TRBJ2-1, with a weak D call TRBD2 (6 bases). The CDR3 is made up of 16 amino acids. The germline V and J ends were trimmed by 0 bases and 4 bases, with 13 bases remaining between them. Per the germline V gene, CDR1 is LGHNA and CDR2 is YSLEER.

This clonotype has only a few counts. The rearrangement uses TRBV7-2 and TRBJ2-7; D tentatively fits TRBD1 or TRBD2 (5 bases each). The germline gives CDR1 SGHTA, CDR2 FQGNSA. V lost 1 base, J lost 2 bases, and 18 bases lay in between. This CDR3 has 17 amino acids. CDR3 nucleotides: TGTGCCAGCAGCTTAGGGTCCCCGGGGCTACTCGCCTACGAGCAGTACTTC. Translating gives CASSLGSPGLLAYEQYF.

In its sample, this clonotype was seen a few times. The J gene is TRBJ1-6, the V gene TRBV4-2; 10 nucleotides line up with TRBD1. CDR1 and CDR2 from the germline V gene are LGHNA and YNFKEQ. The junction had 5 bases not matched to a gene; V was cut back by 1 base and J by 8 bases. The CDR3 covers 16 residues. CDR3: CASSQGTGTGDSPLHF. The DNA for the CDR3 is TGTGCCAGCAGCCAAGGTACCGGGACAGGGGATTCACCCCTCCACTTT.

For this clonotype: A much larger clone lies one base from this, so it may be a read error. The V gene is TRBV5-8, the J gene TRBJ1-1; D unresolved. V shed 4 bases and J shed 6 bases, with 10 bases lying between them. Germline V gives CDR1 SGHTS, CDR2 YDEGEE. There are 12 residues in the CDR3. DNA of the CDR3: TGTGCCAGCAGCCATGGGAAATCTGAAGCTTTCTTT. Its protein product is CASSHGKSEAFF.

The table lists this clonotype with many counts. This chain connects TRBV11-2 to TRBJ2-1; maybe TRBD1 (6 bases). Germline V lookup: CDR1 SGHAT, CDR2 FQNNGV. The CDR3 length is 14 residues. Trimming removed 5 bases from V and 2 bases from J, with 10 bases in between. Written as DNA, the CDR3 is TGTGCCAGCAGCAGACAGGTGGCCTACAATGAGCAGTTCTTC. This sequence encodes CASSRQVAYNEQFF.

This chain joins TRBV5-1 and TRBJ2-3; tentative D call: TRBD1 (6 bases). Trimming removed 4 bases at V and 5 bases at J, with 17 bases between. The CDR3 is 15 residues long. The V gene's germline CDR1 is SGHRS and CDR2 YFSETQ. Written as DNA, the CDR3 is TGCGCCAGCAGCCAGACCTCAGGGGATGGAGATACGCAGTATTTT. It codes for CASSQTSGDGDTQYF.

CDR3 bases: TGTGCCAGCAGCTCGACAGGGGGCTCGACTGAAGCTTTCTTT. It yields the protein CASSSTGGSTEAFF. The genes are TRBV7-2 and TRBJ1-1, with 10 bases identical to TRBD1. The V gene's germline CDR1 is SGHTA and CDR2 FQGNSA. The junction had 4 bases not matched to a gene; V was cut back by 4 bases and J by 5 bases. The CDR3 spans 14 residues.

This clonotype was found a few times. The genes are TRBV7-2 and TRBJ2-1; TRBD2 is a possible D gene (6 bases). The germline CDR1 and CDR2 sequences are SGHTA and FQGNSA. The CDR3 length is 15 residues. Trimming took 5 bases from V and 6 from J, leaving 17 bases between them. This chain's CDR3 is CASSPEGSRGNEQFF. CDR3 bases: TGTGCCAGCAGCCCGGAGGGGTCTCGGGGCAATGAGCAGTTCTTC.

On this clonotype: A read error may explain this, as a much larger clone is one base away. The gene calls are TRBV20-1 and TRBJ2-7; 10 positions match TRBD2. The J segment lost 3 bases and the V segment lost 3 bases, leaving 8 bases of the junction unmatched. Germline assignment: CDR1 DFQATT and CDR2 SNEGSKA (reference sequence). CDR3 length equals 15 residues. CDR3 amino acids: CSAREVLAGYYEQYF. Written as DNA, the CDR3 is TGCAGTGCTAGGGAGGTACTAGCGGGATACTACGAGCAGTACTTC.

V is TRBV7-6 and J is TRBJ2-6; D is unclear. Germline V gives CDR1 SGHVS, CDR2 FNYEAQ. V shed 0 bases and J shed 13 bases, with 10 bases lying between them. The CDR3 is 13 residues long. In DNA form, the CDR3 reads TGTGCCAGCAGCTTAGCTCCCCGGCAGGTCCTGACTTTC. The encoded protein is CASSLAPRQVLTF.

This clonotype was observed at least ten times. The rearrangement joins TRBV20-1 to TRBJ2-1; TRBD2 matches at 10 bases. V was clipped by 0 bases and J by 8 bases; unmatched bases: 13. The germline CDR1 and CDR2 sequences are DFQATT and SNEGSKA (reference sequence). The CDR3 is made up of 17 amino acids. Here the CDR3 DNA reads TGCAGTGCTAGAGATCGCCTAGCGGGAGTCTTTATTGATGAGCAGTTCTTC. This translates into CSARDRLAGVFIDEQFF.

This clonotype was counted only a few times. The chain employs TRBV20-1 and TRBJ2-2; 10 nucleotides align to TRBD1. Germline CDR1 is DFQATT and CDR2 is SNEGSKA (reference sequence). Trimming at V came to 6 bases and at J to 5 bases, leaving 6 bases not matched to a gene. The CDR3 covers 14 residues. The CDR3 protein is CSAPDRGRTGELFF. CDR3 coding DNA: TGCAGTGCCCCCGACAGGGGGCGGACCGGGGAGCTGTTTTTT.

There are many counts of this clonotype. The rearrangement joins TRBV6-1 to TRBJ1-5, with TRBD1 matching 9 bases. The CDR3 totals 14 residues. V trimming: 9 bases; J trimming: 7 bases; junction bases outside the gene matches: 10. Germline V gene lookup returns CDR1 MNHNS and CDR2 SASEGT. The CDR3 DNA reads TGTGCCAGTCGACAGGGGGGTGGAGGACAGCCCCAGCATTTT. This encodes CASRQGGGGQPQHF.

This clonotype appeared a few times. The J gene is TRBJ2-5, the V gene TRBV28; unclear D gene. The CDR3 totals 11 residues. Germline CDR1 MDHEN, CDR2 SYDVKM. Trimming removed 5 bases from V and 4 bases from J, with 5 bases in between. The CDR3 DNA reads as TGTGCCAGCAGTGTCCGAGAGACCCAGTACTTC. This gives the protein CASSVRETQYF.

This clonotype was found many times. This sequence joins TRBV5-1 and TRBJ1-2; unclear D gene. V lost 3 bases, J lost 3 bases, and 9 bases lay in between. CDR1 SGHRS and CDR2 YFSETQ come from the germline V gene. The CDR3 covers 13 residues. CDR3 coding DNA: TGCGCCAGCAGCTCGGTGCCGGACTATGGCTACACCTTC. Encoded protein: CASSSVPDYGYTF. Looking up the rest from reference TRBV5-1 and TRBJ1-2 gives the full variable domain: KAGVTQTPRYLIKTRGQQVTLSCSPISGHRSVSWYQQTPGQGLQFLFEYFSETQRNKGNFPGRFSGRQFSNSRSEMNVSTLELGDSALYLCASSSVPDYGYTFGSGTRLTVV.

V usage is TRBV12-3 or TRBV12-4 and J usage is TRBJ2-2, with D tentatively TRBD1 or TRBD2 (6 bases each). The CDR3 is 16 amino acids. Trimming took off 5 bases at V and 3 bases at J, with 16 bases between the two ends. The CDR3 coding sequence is TGTGCCAGCAGTCCCCGGAGGGGGGTGGACACCGGGGAGCTGTTTTTT. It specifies CASSPRRGVDTGELFF.

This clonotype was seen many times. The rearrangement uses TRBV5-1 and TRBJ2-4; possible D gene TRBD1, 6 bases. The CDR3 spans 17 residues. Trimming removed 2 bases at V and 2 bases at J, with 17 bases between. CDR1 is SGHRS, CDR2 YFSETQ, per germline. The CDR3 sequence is CASSFIIGRGTKNIQYF. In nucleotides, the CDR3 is TGCGCCAGCAGCTTTATCATCGGCAGGGGAACCAAAAACATTCAGTACTTC.

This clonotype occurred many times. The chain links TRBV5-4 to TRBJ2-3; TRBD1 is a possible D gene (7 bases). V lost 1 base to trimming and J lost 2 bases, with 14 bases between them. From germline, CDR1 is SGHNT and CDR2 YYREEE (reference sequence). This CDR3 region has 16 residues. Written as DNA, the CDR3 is TGTGCCAGCAGCTTGAGGGGGCGGGACCTCACAGATACGCAGTATTTT. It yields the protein CASSLRGRDLTDTQYF.

The CDR3 DNA is TGTGCCACCAGCAGAGATCTGGCCAAAAACATTCAGTACTTC. Its translation is CATSRDLAKNIQYF. The rearrangement uses TRBV15 and TRBJ2-4; D unclear. This CDR3 region has 14 residues. V lost 0 bases and J 1 base, leaving 4 bases between the germline ends. The germline CDR1 and CDR2 sequences are LNHNV and YYDKDF (reference sequence).

The DNA for the CDR3 is TGTGCCAGCAGCCCAAAGGCTAGCGGGGGCACAGATACGCAGTATTTT. Translation gives CASSPKASGGTDTQYF. This chain connects TRBV7-2 to TRBJ2-3; TRBD2 agrees at 9 bases. Germline V gene lookup returns CDR1 SGHTA and CDR2 FQGNSA. V lost 5 bases to trimming and J lost 1 base; unmatched junction nucleotides: 7. This CDR3 spans 16 amino acids.

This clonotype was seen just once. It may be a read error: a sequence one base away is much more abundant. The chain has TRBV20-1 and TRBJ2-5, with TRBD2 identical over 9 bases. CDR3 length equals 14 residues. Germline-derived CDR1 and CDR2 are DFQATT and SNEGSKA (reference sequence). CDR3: CSARLSGSSKTQCF. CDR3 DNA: TGCAGTGCTAGACTTAGCGGGAGCTCAAAGACCCAGTGCTTC.

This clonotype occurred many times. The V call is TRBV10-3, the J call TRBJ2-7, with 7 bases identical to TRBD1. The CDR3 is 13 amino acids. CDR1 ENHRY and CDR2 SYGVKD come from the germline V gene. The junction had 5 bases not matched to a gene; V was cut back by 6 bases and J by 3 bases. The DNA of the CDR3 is TGTGCCATCAGCGCCGGGACAGACTACGAGCAGTACTTC. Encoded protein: CAISAGTDYEQYF.

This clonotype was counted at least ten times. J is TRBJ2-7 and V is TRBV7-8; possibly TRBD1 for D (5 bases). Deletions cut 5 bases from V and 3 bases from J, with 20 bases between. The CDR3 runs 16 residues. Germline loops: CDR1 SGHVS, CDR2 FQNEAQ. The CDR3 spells CASSLSGSRSFYEQYF. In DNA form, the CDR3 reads TGTGCCAGCAGCCTGTCAGGGTCCCGGTCGTTCTACGAGCAGTACTTC. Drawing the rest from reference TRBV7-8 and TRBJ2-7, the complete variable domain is GAGVSQSPRYKVAKRGQDVALRCDPISGHVSLFWYQQALGQGPEFLTYFQNEAQLDKSGLPSDRFFAERPEGSVSTLKIQRTQQEDSAVYLCASSLSGSRSFYEQYFGPGTRLTVT.

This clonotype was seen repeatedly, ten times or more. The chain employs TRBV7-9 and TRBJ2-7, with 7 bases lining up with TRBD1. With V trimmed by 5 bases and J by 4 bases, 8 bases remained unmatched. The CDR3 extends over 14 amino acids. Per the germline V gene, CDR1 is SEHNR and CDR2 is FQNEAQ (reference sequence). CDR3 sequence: CASSTGTAFYEQYF. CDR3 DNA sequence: TGTGCCAGCAGCACGGGGACAGCCTTTTACGAGCAGTACTTC.

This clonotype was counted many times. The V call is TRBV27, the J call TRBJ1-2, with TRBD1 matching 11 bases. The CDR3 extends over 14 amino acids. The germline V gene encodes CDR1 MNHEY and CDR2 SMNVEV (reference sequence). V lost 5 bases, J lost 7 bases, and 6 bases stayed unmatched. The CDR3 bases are TGTGCCAGCAGTGGGACAGGGGGTCTGTTTGGCTACACCTTC. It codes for CASSGTGGLFGYTF.

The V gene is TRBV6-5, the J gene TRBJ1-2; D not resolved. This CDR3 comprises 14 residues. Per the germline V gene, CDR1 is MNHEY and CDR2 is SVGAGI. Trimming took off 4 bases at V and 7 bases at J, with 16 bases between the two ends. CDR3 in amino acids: CASSFVRPGSGYTF. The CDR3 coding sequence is TGTGCCAGCAGTTTTGTGAGGCCCGGCTCTGGCTACACCTTC.

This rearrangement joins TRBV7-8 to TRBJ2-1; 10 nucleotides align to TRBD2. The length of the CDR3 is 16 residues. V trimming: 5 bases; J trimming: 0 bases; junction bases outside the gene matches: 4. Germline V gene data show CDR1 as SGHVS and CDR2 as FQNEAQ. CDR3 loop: CASSTASGSSYNEQFF. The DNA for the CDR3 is TGTGCCAGCAGCACCGCTAGCGGGAGCTCCTACAATGAGCAGTTCTTC.

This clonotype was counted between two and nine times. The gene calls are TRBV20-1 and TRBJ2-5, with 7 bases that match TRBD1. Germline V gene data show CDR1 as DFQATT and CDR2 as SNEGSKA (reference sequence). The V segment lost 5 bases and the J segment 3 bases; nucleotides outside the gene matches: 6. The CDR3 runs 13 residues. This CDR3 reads CSAYGTAKETQYF. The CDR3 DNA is TGCAGTGCTTACGGGACAGCGAAAGAGACCCAGTACTTC.

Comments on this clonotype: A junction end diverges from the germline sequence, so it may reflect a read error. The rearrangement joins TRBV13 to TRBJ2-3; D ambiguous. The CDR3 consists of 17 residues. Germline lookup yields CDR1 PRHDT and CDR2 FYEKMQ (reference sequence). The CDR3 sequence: CASSLGQVVGISDTLYF. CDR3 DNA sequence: TGTGCCAGCAGCTTAGGCCAAGTAGTGGGCATCTCAGATACGCTGTATTTT.

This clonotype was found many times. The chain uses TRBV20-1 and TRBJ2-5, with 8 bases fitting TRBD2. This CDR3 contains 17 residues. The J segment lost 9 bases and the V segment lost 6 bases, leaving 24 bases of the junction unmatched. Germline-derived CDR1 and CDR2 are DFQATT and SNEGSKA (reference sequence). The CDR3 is CSAHDLGQAGALKAQYF. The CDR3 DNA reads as TGCAGTGCCCACGATTTGGGGCAAGCGGGGGCCCTTAAGGCCCAGTACTTC.